The rows below give T cell receptor beta chains drawn from one sample of a study of T-cell reconstitution after alpha-beta-depleted transplantation in children. TCRdb re-called the PCR reads with MiXCR, one entry per CDR3 protein. Of 800,000 to 1,000,000 distinct CDR3 sequences listed, 25% to 35% are singletons. The sample was PBMCs, mostly from graft donor cells, taken 360 days after TCRalphabeta/CD19-depleted stem cell transplant. These receptors all stem from a boy in the first two years of life who had a stem cell transplant for SCID, so the T cells may come from the graft donor. CDR3s include the opening cysteine and the closing phenylalanine or tryptophan. The order of the fields is CDR3 DNA, CDR3 protein, clone size, D gene, J gene, V gene. D genes are given only for firm matches. The size of a clone is reported for some rows only, either as once, few or many, or as a class for expanded clones.

CDR3nt: TGTGCCAGCAGCTTAGCGCGGGGAGACCCCTACAATGAGCAGTTCTTC; CDR3aa: CASSLARGDPYNEQFF; abundance: few; d_gene: NA; j_gene: TRBJ2-1; v_gene: TRBV7-6
CDR3nt: TGCGCCAGCAGCTCCGGGGGGGCCCAAAATGAGCAGTTCTTC; CDR3aa: CASSSGGAQNEQFF; abundance: once; d_gene: TRBD2; j_gene: TRBJ2-1; v_gene: TRBV5-1
CDR3nt: TGTGCCAGCAGTGATTCACCCTTCGTGGAATCGGAGCTGTTTTTT; CDR3aa: CASSDSPFVESELFF; abundance: NA; d_gene: NA; j_gene: TRBJ2-2; v_gene: TRBV25-1
CDR3nt: TGTGCCAGCAGTTTAACTAGTTTGTCCGGGGAGCTGTTTTTT; CDR3aa: CASSLTSLSGELFF; abundance: NA; d_gene: NA; j_gene: TRBJ2-2; v_gene: TRBV12-3/TRBV12-4
CDR3nt: TGTGCCAGCAGTGCACAGACAGGGACAAATCAGCCCCAGCATTTT; CDR3aa: CASSAQTGTNQPQHF; abundance: few; d_gene: TRBD1; j_gene: TRBJ1-5; v_gene: TRBV6-1
CDR3nt: TGTGCCAGCAGCCAAGTCTCCGGGCTAGCGGGGGTCACCGGGGAGCTGTTTTTT; CDR3aa: CASSQVSGLAGVTGELFF; abundance: NA; d_gene: TRBD2; j_gene: TRBJ2-2; v_gene: TRBV3-1
CDR3nt: TGTGCCACCAGTCCCAGCACAGATACGCAGTATTTT; CDR3aa: CATSPSTDTQYF; abundance: NA; d_gene: NA; j_gene: TRBJ2-3; v_gene: TRBV24-1
CDR3nt: TGTGCCAGCGGGTCACAGGTCGGGACCGGGGAGCTGTTTTTT; CDR3aa: CASGSQVGTGELFF; abundance: few; d_gene: NA; j_gene: TRBJ2-2; v_gene: TRBV6-1
CDR3nt: TGTGCCAGCAGCTTCTCGGGACTAGCGGGGGTCTACGAGCAGTACTTC; CDR3aa: CASSFSGLAGVYEQYF; abundance: few; d_gene: TRBD2; j_gene: TRBJ2-7; v_gene: TRBV7-2
CDR3nt: TGCGCCAGCAGGCCGGGACAGGGTGTGGGAGAGACCCAGTACTTC; CDR3aa: CASRPGQGVGETQYF; abundance: NA; d_gene: TRBD1; j_gene: TRBJ2-5; v_gene: TRBV5-1
CDR3nt: TGTGCCAGTACAATGGGACAGGGGTACGAGCAGTACTTC; CDR3aa: CASTMGQGYEQYF; abundance: NA; d_gene: TRBD1; j_gene: TRBJ2-7; v_gene: TRBV19
CDR3nt: TGTGCCAGCAGCCAAGAAGGAGCGGGGGAAGAGACCCAGTACTTC; CDR3aa: CASSQEGAGEETQYF; abundance: NA; d_gene: TRBD2; j_gene: TRBJ2-5; v_gene: TRBV4-2
CDR3nt: TGTGCCAGCAGCGACAGCTCCCGGGACATTGGGGGCAATCAGCCCCAGCATTTT; CDR3aa: CASSDSSRDIGGNQPQHF; abundance: NA; d_gene: NA; j_gene: TRBJ1-5; v_gene: TRBV11-1
CDR3nt: TGTGCCAGTGGTCCGATGAACACTGAAGCTTTCTTT; CDR3aa: CASGPMNTEAFF; abundance: NA; d_gene: NA; j_gene: TRBJ1-1; v_gene: TRBV27
CDR3nt: TGTGCCAGCGGGGGCCTTCGACAGGGTGAGACCCAGTACTTC; CDR3aa: CASGGLRQGETQYF; abundance: NA; d_gene: TRBD1; j_gene: TRBJ2-5; v_gene: TRBV12-3/TRBV12-4
CDR3nt: TGTGCCAGCAGCTTAATGGCACTAGGGGCCTACAATGAGCAGTTCTTC; CDR3aa: CASSLMALGAYNEQFF; abundance: few; d_gene: NA; j_gene: TRBJ2-1; v_gene: TRBV7-3
CDR3nt: TGCGCCAGCAGCCAATATGGGTATGAGCAGTTCTTC; CDR3aa: CASSQYGYEQFF; abundance: few; d_gene: NA; j_gene: TRBJ2-1; v_gene: TRBV4-3
CDR3nt: TGTGCCAGCAGCCCTCGGGCCCTTCGAGGCTATGGCTACACCTTC; CDR3aa: CASSPRALRGYGYTF; abundance: few; d_gene: NA; j_gene: TRBJ1-2; v_gene: TRBV6-5
CDR3nt: TGTGCCAGCAGTTCATTGACAGGGGTCGAGACAGATACGCAGTATTTT; CDR3aa: CASSSLTGVETDTQYF; abundance: NA; d_gene: TRBD1; j_gene: TRBJ2-3; v_gene: TRBV12-3/TRBV12-4
CDR3nt: TGTGCCACCAGGAGGACAGGACAAGAGACCCAGTACTTC; CDR3aa: CATRRTGQETQYF; abundance: few; d_gene: TRBD1; j_gene: TRBJ2-5; v_gene: TRBV15
CDR3nt: TGTGCCAGCAGCGGACGCTCCTCCTGGGGGGAGCTGTTTTTT; CDR3aa: CASSGRSSWGELFF; abundance: few; d_gene: NA; j_gene: TRBJ2-2; v_gene: TRBV2
CDR3nt: TGTGCCAGCAGTTCAGAAGGGGGGATCCTCTACAATGAGCAGTTCTTC; CDR3aa: CASSSEGGILYNEQFF; abundance: few; d_gene: NA; j_gene: TRBJ2-1; v_gene: TRBV6-5
CDR3nt: TGTGCCAGCAGCTGGGGACTTCTCGCAGGAACTGAAGCTTTCTTT; CDR3aa: CASSWGLLAGTEAFF; abundance: NA; d_gene: NA; j_gene: TRBJ1-1; v_gene: TRBV11-2
CDR3nt: TGCGCCAGCAGTTGGAGCGGGGTCTCCTACAATGAGCAGTTCTTC; CDR3aa: CASSWSGVSYNEQFF; abundance: NA; d_gene: TRBD2; j_gene: TRBJ2-1; v_gene: TRBV5-1
CDR3nt: TGTGCCAGCAGCTTAGCGTGGCGGGGGGGCACAGATACGCAGTATTTT; CDR3aa: CASSLAWRGGTDTQYF; abundance: NA; d_gene: TRBD2; j_gene: TRBJ2-3; v_gene: TRBV7-2
CDR3nt: TGTGCCAGCAGTCCTAGGCATCGTAGCACAGATACGCAGTATTTT; CDR3aa: CASSPRHRSTDTQYF; abundance: few; d_gene: NA; j_gene: TRBJ2-3; v_gene: TRBV12-3/TRBV12-4
CDR3nt: TGTGCCAGCAGCCAAGGACATCAAAGCACAGATACGCAGTATTTT; CDR3aa: CASSQGHQSTDTQYF; abundance: once; d_gene: NA; j_gene: TRBJ2-3; v_gene: TRBV7-6
CDR3nt: TGCAGTGCTAGAGCATGGACAGGGAACACTGAAGCTTTCTTT; CDR3aa: CSARAWTGNTEAFF; abundance: few; d_gene: TRBD1; j_gene: TRBJ1-1; v_gene: TRBV20-1
CDR3nt: TGTGCCAGTAGTATCGGGACGGCAGGGAGGACCTACGAGCAGTACTTC; CDR3aa: CASSIGTAGRTYEQYF; abundance: NA; d_gene: NA; j_gene: TRBJ2-7; v_gene: TRBV19
CDR3nt: TGTGCCAGCAGTTTAGGGGGGCGAAACTATGGCTACACCTTC; CDR3aa: CASSLGGRNYGYTF; abundance: NA; d_gene: NA; j_gene: TRBJ1-2; v_gene: TRBV12-3/TRBV12-4
CDR3nt: TGCAGTGCCGACATCACAGATACGCAGTATTTT; CDR3aa: CSADITDTQYF; abundance: NA; d_gene: NA; j_gene: TRBJ2-3; v_gene: TRBV20-1